This T cell receptor (beta chain) was obtained from a study of PD-L1 blockade in urothelial cancer. Study overall: Samples came from 3 weeks, at the second dose, and 6 weeks into treatment. The study recovered a median of around 150,000 T cells per blood sample.

TCRdb keeps only in-frame clones here, not all; method: immunoSEQ multiplex PCR. In the table there are 50,000 to 60,000 clones, more than 75% of which are singletons. CDR3 length equals 14 residues. Germline CDR1 reads SEHNR; CDR2 reads FQNEAQ (reference sequence). Trimming removed 2 bases from V and 12 bases from J; junction bases left unmatched: 12. This sample's time point: peripheral blood 6 weeks after treatment start. The input for sequencing was PBMCs, taken around atezolizumab (anti-PD-L1) treatment. V usage is TRBV7-9 and J usage is TRBJ1-2, with 7 nucleotides matching TRBD1. This TCR was recovered from a man in his sixties with urothelial cancer. The CDR3 sequence: CASSLTPRQGLDTF. CDR3 DNA: TGTGCCAGCAGCTTAACCCCGAGACAGGGCTTAGACACCTTC.